These T cell receptor beta chains were read from a single sample in a study of cytomegalovirus exposure and HLA in healthy donors. This table comes from immunoSEQ multiplex PCR, and its TCRdb copy is limited to in-frame clones, with some not included. The sample consists of 150,000 or so clones, 64% of them appearing once. Specimen: PBMCs. The receptors were sampled from a woman in her twenties or thirties in good health and CMV-seropositive. Each CDR3 is given with its conserved first and last residue. Each record gives: J gene, V gene, clone size, D gene, CDR3 protein, CDR3 DNA. A D gene is named only where the DNA matches it firmly. For some rows the clone size is stated as once, few or many, or as a class when expanded; others skip it.

j_call: TRBJ1-3; v_call: TRBV10-3; clone_size: few; d_call: TRBD1; cdr3_aa: CAIGGTGGAGNTIYF; cdr3_nt: TGTGCCATCGGGGGAACAGGGGGCGCCGGAAACACCATATATTTT
j_call: TRBJ1-4; v_call: TRBV15; clone_size: few; d_call: NA; cdr3_aa: CATSATEGGGAEKLFF; cdr3_nt: TGTGCCACCAGCGCAACGGAAGGGGGGGGAGCGGAAAAACTGTTTTTT
j_call: TRBJ2-7; v_call: TRBV27; clone_size: NA; d_call: NA; cdr3_aa: CASSLSVPYEQYF; cdr3_nt: TGTGCCAGCAGTTTATCCGTCCCCTACGAGCAGTACTTC
j_call: TRBJ2-7; v_call: TRBV5-4; clone_size: few; d_call: TRBD1; cdr3_aa: CASSRAGNRGRSYEQYF; cdr3_nt: TGTGCCAGCAGCCGGGCAGGAAACAGGGGGCGTTCCTACGAGCAGTACTTC
j_call: TRBJ1-2; v_call: TRBV4-1; clone_size: NA; d_call: NA; cdr3_aa: CASSQVKGNYGYTF; cdr3_nt: TGCGCCAGCAGCCAAGTCAAGGGGAACTATGGCTACACCTTC
j_call: TRBJ2-3; v_call: TRBV15; clone_size: once; d_call: NA; cdr3_aa: CATSRDLSRASTDTQYF; cdr3_nt: TGTGCCACCAGCAGAGATCTAAGCAGGGCCAGCACAGATACGCAGTATTTT
j_call: TRBJ1-1; v_call: TRBV19; clone_size: NA; d_call: NA; cdr3_aa: CASTGSTEAFF; cdr3_nt: TGTGCCAGTACGGGGTCCACTGAAGCTTTCTTT
j_call: TRBJ2-5; v_call: TRBV4-1; clone_size: NA; d_call: NA; cdr3_aa: CASSQEQLQETQYF; cdr3_nt: TGCGCCAGCAGCCAAGAACAGCTACAAGAGACCCAGTACTTC
j_call: TRBJ1-2; v_call: TRBV30; clone_size: few; d_call: NA; cdr3_aa: CAWQGVYGYTF; cdr3_nt: TGTGCCTGGCAAGGGGTCTATGGCTACACCTTC
j_call: TRBJ1-1; v_call: TRBV30; clone_size: NA; d_call: NA; cdr3_aa: CACHYGSSTEAFF; cdr3_nt: TGTGCCTGCCACTACGGGAGTAGCACTGAAGCTTTCTTT
j_call: TRBJ1-1; v_call: TRBV11-2; clone_size: NA; d_call: NA; cdr3_aa: CASSLFYQGPNTEAFF; cdr3_nt: TGTGCCAGCAGCTTATTTTATCAGGGCCCGAACACTGAAGCTTTCTTT
j_call: TRBJ2-1; v_call: TRBV13; clone_size: NA; d_call: TRBD2; cdr3_aa: CASSPEGTSGRRDEQFF; cdr3_nt: TGTGCCAGCAGCCCCGAGGGGACTAGCGGGAGGAGGGATGAGCAGTTCTTC
j_call: TRBJ2-2; v_call: TRBV25-1; clone_size: once; d_call: TRBD1; cdr3_aa: CASSGTRQGAGELFF; cdr3_nt: TGTGCCAGCAGTGGAACCCGACAGGGGGCCGGGGAGCTGTTTTTT
j_call: TRBJ2-3; v_call: TRBV5-4; clone_size: NA; d_call: TRBD1; cdr3_aa: CASSWDRVSNTDTQYF; cdr3_nt: TGTGCCAGCAGCTGGGACAGGGTATCTAACACAGATACGCAGTATTTT
j_call: TRBJ2-7; v_call: TRBV9; clone_size: NA; d_call: TRBD2; cdr3_aa: CASSPPEWKRGSSYEQYF; cdr3_nt: TGTGCCAGCAGCCCACCCGAATGGAAGCGGGGAAGCTCCTACGAGCAGTACTTC
j_call: TRBJ2-7; v_call: TRBV6-5; clone_size: NA; d_call: TRBD1; cdr3_aa: CASSYGGQPEQYF; cdr3_nt: TGTGCCAGCAGTTACGGGGGACAGCCCGAGCAGTACTTC
j_call: TRBJ1-5; v_call: TRBV7-9; clone_size: NA; d_call: NA; cdr3_aa: CASSPGLGNQPQHF; cdr3_nt: TGTGCCAGCAGCCCAGGCCTGGGCAATCAGCCCCAGCATTTT
j_call: TRBJ1-2; v_call: TRBV11-2; clone_size: few; d_call: NA; cdr3_aa: CASSQAGGYTF; cdr3_nt: TGTGCCAGCAGCCAGGCAGGAGGCTACACCTTC
j_call: TRBJ2-7; v_call: TRBV19; clone_size: NA; d_call: NA; cdr3_aa: CASSIAGGHSYEQYF; cdr3_nt: TGTGCCAGTAGTATAGCGGGGGGCCATTCCTACGAGCAGTACTTC
j_call: TRBJ1-2; v_call: TRBV28; clone_size: NA; d_call: NA; cdr3_aa: CASSLGQTGGYTF; cdr3_nt: TGTGCCAGCAGTCTGGGCCAAACGGGAGGCTACACCTTC
j_call: TRBJ2-1; v_call: TRBV6-5; clone_size: NA; d_call: NA; cdr3_aa: CASSYGGTVDNEQFF; cdr3_nt: TGTGCCAGCAGTTACGGGGGGACAGTCGACAATGAGCAGTTCTTC
j_call: TRBJ1-2; v_call: TRBV29-1; clone_size: few; d_call: TRBD1; cdr3_aa: CSVGTGGFGYTF; cdr3_nt: TGCAGCGTTGGGACAGGGGGCTTTGGCTACACCTTC
j_call: TRBJ2-5; v_call: TRBV5-1; clone_size: NA; d_call: NA; cdr3_aa: CASSPGSGGETQYF; cdr3_nt: TGCGCCAGCAGCCCGGGGTCAGGTGGGGAGACCCAGTACTTC
j_call: TRBJ1-2; v_call: TRBV5-1; clone_size: NA; d_call: NA; cdr3_aa: CASTDSSSYYGYTF; cdr3_nt: TGCGCCAGCACCGACAGCTCTTCTTACTATGGCTACACCTTC
j_call: TRBJ2-1; v_call: TRBV4-1; clone_size: NA; d_call: TRBD2; cdr3_aa: CASSQYQRGATNEQFF; cdr3_nt: TGCGCCAGCAGCCAGTACCAGCGGGGGGCCACCAATGAGCAGTTCTTC
j_call: TRBJ2-1; v_call: TRBV5-1; clone_size: NA; d_call: TRBD2; cdr3_aa: CASSQGSGSSYNEQFF; cdr3_nt: TGCGCCAGCAGCCAGGGGAGCGGGAGCTCCTACAATGAGCAGTTCTTC
j_call: TRBJ2-3; v_call: TRBV4-1; clone_size: NA; d_call: NA; cdr3_aa: CASSQYREGTDTQYF; cdr3_nt: TGCGCCAGCAGCCAGTACAGGGAAGGGACAGATACGCAGTATTTT
j_call: TRBJ1-5; v_call: TRBV6-6; clone_size: NA; d_call: NA; cdr3_aa: CASSYSNSGVSQPQHF; cdr3_nt: TGTGCCAGCAGTTACTCGAATTCAGGGGTTTCACAGCCCCAGCATTTT
j_call: TRBJ1-1; v_call: TRBV11-3; clone_size: NA; d_call: TRBD1; cdr3_aa: CASSGQGGTEAFF; cdr3_nt: TGTGCCAGCAGTGGACAGGGTGGCACTGAAGCTTTCTTT
j_call: TRBJ2-7; v_call: TRBV2; clone_size: few; d_call: TRBD1; cdr3_aa: CASSGDRTSSYEQYF; cdr3_nt: TGTGCCAGCAGTGGGGACAGGACGAGTTCCTACGAGCAGTACTTC
j_call: TRBJ1-5; v_call: TRBV19; clone_size: NA; d_call: TRBD1; cdr3_aa: CANQDRGTLGNQPQHF; cdr3_nt: TGTGCCAATCAGGACAGGGGGACCCTTGGCAATCAGCCCCAGCATTTT
j_call: TRBJ2-5; v_call: TRBV11-1; clone_size: NA; d_call: NA; cdr3_aa: CASSLRGGGGSETQYF; cdr3_nt: TGTGCCAGCAGCTTACGAGGTGGAGGGGGCTCAGAGACCCAGTACTTC
j_call: TRBJ2-3; v_call: TRBV5-1; clone_size: few; d_call: TRBD2; cdr3_aa: CASSPGLLAGVRDTQYF; cdr3_nt: TGCGCCAGCAGCCCAGGTCTACTAGCGGGAGTAAGAGATACGCAGTATTTT
j_call: TRBJ2-2; v_call: TRBV6-1; clone_size: NA; d_call: TRBD2; cdr3_aa: CASRELGLAGATGELFF; cdr3_nt: TGTGCCAGCAGAGAATTGGGACTAGCGGGGGCCACCGGGGAGCTGTTTTTT
j_call: TRBJ1-1; v_call: TRBV7-2; clone_size: NA; d_call: NA; cdr3_aa: CASRGRGLITEAFF; cdr3_nt: TGTGCCAGCAGAGGTCGAGGGTTGATCACTGAAGCTTTCTTT
j_call: TRBJ1-1; v_call: TRBV5-1; clone_size: NA; d_call: NA; cdr3_aa: CASSGNRETNTEAFF; cdr3_nt: TGCGCCAGCAGCGGGAACAGGGAAACCAACACTGAAGCTTTCTTT
j_call: TRBJ2-1; v_call: TRBV6-6; clone_size: NA; d_call: TRBD2; cdr3_aa: CASTSGGMINEQFF; cdr3_nt: TGTGCCAGCACTAGCGGGGGTATGATCAATGAGCAGTTCTTC
j_call: TRBJ1-1; v_call: TRBV5-1; clone_size: NA; d_call: NA; cdr3_aa: CASSFGMDMNTEAFF; cdr3_nt: TGCGCCAGCAGCTTTGGAATGGACATGAACACTGAAGCTTTCTTT
j_call: TRBJ1-1; v_call: TRBV11-1; clone_size: NA; d_call: TRBD1; cdr3_aa: CASSRRQGGTEAFF; cdr3_nt: TGTGCCAGCAGCCGCCGACAGGGGGGCACTGAAGCTTTCTTT
j_call: TRBJ1-2; v_call: TRBV29-1; clone_size: NA; d_call: TRBD1; cdr3_aa: CSVAGTGGVNGYTF; cdr3_nt: TGCAGCGTGGCGGGGACAGGGGGCGTGAATGGCTACACCTTC
j_call: TRBJ2-3; v_call: TRBV6-1; clone_size: few; d_call: TRBD2; cdr3_aa: CASSELAGGPDTQYF; cdr3_nt: TGTGCCAGCAGTGAACTAGCGGGGGGGCCAGATACGCAGTATTTT
j_call: TRBJ2-5; v_call: TRBV7-9; clone_size: NA; d_call: NA; cdr3_aa: CASNTGTLLGTQYF; cdr3_nt: TGTGCCAGCAATACAGGGACACTCCTCGGGACCCAGTACTTC
j_call: TRBJ2-3; v_call: TRBV7-6; clone_size: NA; d_call: TRBD1; cdr3_aa: CASSLGTGGSDTQYF; cdr3_nt: TGTGCCAGCAGCTTAGGGACAGGGGGCTCAGATACGCAGTATTTT
j_call: TRBJ2-3; v_call: TRBV7-2; clone_size: NA; d_call: NA; cdr3_aa: CASSLEVGPGYF; cdr3_nt: TGTGCCAGCAGCTTAGAAGTGGGGCCCGGGTATTTT
j_call: TRBJ2-3; v_call: TRBV13; clone_size: NA; d_call: TRBD1; cdr3_aa: CASSLGKISKGQSTDTQYF; cdr3_nt: TGTGCCAGCAGCTTAGGGAAAATCTCTAAGGGACAGTCCACAGATACGCAGTATTTT
j_call: TRBJ1-3; v_call: TRBV19; clone_size: NA; d_call: TRBD1; cdr3_aa: CASRQGSGNTIYF; cdr3_nt: TGTGCCAGCCGACAGGGTAGTGGAAACACCATATATTTT
j_call: TRBJ1-2; v_call: TRBV6-5; clone_size: NA; d_call: NA; cdr3_aa: CASSYGGRNYGYTF; cdr3_nt: TGTGCCAGCAGTTACGGGGGCAGAAACTATGGCTACACCTTC
j_call: TRBJ1-1; v_call: TRBV18; clone_size: NA; d_call: NA; cdr3_aa: CASSAAGGGNTEAFF; cdr3_nt: TGTGCCAGCTCCGCCGCGGGAGGTGGGAACACTGAAGCTTTCTTT
j_call: TRBJ1-2; v_call: TRBV2; clone_size: few; d_call: TRBD1; cdr3_aa: CASSGGQAINYGYTF; cdr3_nt: TGTGCCAGCAGTGGCGGACAGGCGATTAACTATGGCTACACCTTC
j_call: TRBJ2-5; v_call: TRBV6-6; clone_size: NA; d_call: TRBD1; cdr3_aa: CASWARGLGETQYF; cdr3_nt: TGTGCCAGTTGGGCCAGGGGGCTAGGCGAGACCCAGTACTTC
j_call: TRBJ1-2; v_call: TRBV6-1; clone_size: NA; d_call: NA; cdr3_aa: CASSARRGDLYGYTF; cdr3_nt: TGTGCCAGCAGTGCACGACGGGGGGACCTCTATGGCTACACCTTC
j_call: TRBJ2-7; v_call: TRBV19; clone_size: NA; d_call: NA; cdr3_aa: CASSFGGPGEQYF; cdr3_nt: TGTGCCAGTAGTTTTGGAGGGCCCGGCGAGCAGTACTTC
j_call: TRBJ1-3; v_call: TRBV6-5; clone_size: NA; d_call: NA; cdr3_aa: CASSSRGTGNTIYF; cdr3_nt: TGTGCCAGCAGTTCCCGGGGGACTGGAAACACCATATATTTT
j_call: TRBJ2-3; v_call: TRBV4-2; clone_size: NA; d_call: TRBD2; cdr3_aa: CASSHSPSGGGATDTQYF; cdr3_nt: TGTGCCAGCAGCCATTCCCCATCGGGCGGGGGGGCCACAGATACGCAGTATTTT
j_call: TRBJ1-1; v_call: TRBV6-6; clone_size: NA; d_call: NA; cdr3_aa: CASKHGRGANEAFF; cdr3_nt: TGTGCCAGCAAACACGGGAGAGGAGCGAATGAAGCTTTCTTT
j_call: TRBJ1-3; v_call: TRBV5-6; clone_size: few; d_call: TRBD1; cdr3_aa: CASSFLTGRNTIYF; cdr3_nt: TGTGCCAGCAGCTTTTTGACAGGGAGAAACACCATATATTTT